A single sample gave rise to the 14 T cell receptor beta chains below, sequenced in a study of T-cell reconstitution after alpha-beta-depleted transplantation in children. Study findings and constraints: From newly produced T cells came most of the T-cell counts and diversity one year after transplant.

Unique molecular identifiers were incorporated into the prepared TCRbeta library. TCRdb called the PCR reads again in MiXCR, with one record for every CDR3 protein. The data show some 300,000 distinct CDR3 sequences, around 7.1% seen once. No antigen has been identified for these receptors. Sequenced material: peripheral blood, taken 360 days after TCRalphabeta/CD19-depleted stem cell transplant. The receptors were gathered from a female patient between 2 and 15 years old who had a stem cell transplant for Fanconi anemia, so the T cells may come from the graft donor.

This clonotype was counted many times. The J gene is TRBJ2-3, the V gene TRBV6-5; D may be TRBD2 (6 bases). The CDR3 length is 18 residues. Trimming left V 3 bases short and J 2 bases short, with 21 bases between. Germline V gives CDR1 MNHEY, CDR2 SVGAGI. The CDR3 DNA reads TGTGCCAGCAGTTATCCCCCCCCTGGCGGGGCCCTCACAGATACGCAGTATTTT. Its protein is CASSYPPPGGALTDTQYF.

The J gene is TRBJ2-7, the V gene TRBV28; tentative D call: TRBD2 (6 bases). Trimming removed 5 bases at V and 0 bases at J, with 14 bases between. This CDR3 is 15 amino acids long. Per germline, CDR1 MDHEN and CDR2 SYDVKM. For the CDR3, the DNA is TGTGCCAGCAGTCGGCCCGGACTAAGCTCCTACGAGCAGTACTTC. It codes for CASSRPGLSSYEQYF.

This clonotype was found many times. The genes are TRBV15 and TRBJ2-3; D possibly corresponds to TRBD1 (5 bases). CDR1 is LNHNV and CDR2 is YYDKDF in the germline V gene (reference sequence). Trimming took 0 bases from V and 2 from J, leaving 18 bases between them. The CDR3 contains 18 residues. The CDR3 DNA reads as TGTGCCACCAGCAGAGACGGTTGGACGACAGAGATCACAGATACGCAGTATTTT. It is translated as CATSRDGWTTEITDTQYF.

This clonotype was counted ten times or more. The V gene is TRBV3-1, the J gene TRBJ1-4; perhaps TRBD1 as D (5 bases). The CDR3 has 14 amino acids. V was cut by 3 bases and J by 5 bases, with 10 bases left in between. CDR1 LGHDT and CDR2 YNNKEL come from the germline V gene (reference sequence). In DNA, the CDR3 is TGTGCCAGCAGCCAGAGACAGAGGAATGAAAAACTGTTTTTT. This encodes CASSQRQRNEKLFF. The entire variable domain, with the rest obtained from reference TRBV3-1 and TRBJ1-4, is as follows: DTAVSQTPKYLVTQMGNDKSIKCEQNLGHDTMYWYKQDSKKFLKIMFSYNNKELIINETVPNRFSPKSPDKAHLNLHINSLELGDSAVYFCASSQRQRNEKLFFGSGTQLSVL.

This clonotype was observed a few times. This CDR3 reads CASSESGVTEAFF. For the CDR3, the DNA is TGTGCCAGCAGTGAATCTGGGGTTACTGAAGCTTTCTTT. The gene calls are TRBV6-1 and TRBJ1-1, with D unclear. The CDR3 totals 13 residues. The germline V gene encodes CDR1 MNHNS and CDR2 SASEGT. Trimming removed 2 bases from V and 5 bases from J, with 9 bases in between.

At least ten counts were recorded for this clonotype. The V and J genes are TRBV7-9 and TRBJ2-7; 10 nucleotides align to TRBD1. Unmatched junction bases numbered 8, after V lost 6 bases and J lost 3 bases. CDR3 length equals 15 residues. From germline, CDR1 is SEHNR and CDR2 FQNEAQ (reference sequence). The CDR3 DNA reads TGTGCCAGCAGACCCCCTGGGACAGGGGTCTACGAGCAGTACTTC. Translating gives CASRPPGTGVYEQYF.

On this clonotype itself: Mismatch with germline at one junction end may stem from a read error. The chain couples TRBV12-3 or TRBV12-4 to TRBJ2-3; D perhaps matches TRBD1 (6 bases). This CDR3 contains 19 residues. The CDR3 here is CTSSFSPLNRDLGTDTQYF. CDR3 nucleotides: TGTACCAGCAGTTTTTCTCCCCTGAACAGGGATTTAGGCACAGATACGCAGTATTTT.

This clonotype was seen a few times. The chain couples TRBV14 to TRBJ2-1; D possibly corresponds to TRBD2 (5 bases). Per the germline V gene, CDR1 is SGHDN and CDR2 is FVKESK. CDR3 size: 14 residues. V was pared by 1 base and J by 7 bases, with 11 bases between. This CDR3 reads CASSQVLAWNEQFF. CDR3 nucleotides: TGTGCCAGCAGCCAAGTCCTAGCTTGGAATGAGCAGTTCTTC.

This clonotype was counted many times. The chain uses TRBV27 and TRBJ2-5; D is perhaps TRBD1 or TRBD2 (6 bases each). V shed 4 bases and J shed 9 bases, with 18 bases lying between them. The CDR3 extends over 14 amino acids. From germline, CDR1 is MNHEY and CDR2 SMNVEV (reference sequence). The CDR3 DNA follows: TGTGCCAGCAGTTCCTGGGACCGGAGGGGGGCCCAGTACTTC. This gives the protein CASSSWDRRGAQYF.

This clonotype was seen repeatedly, ten times or more. The chain combines TRBV20-1 with TRBJ2-3; a weak D match, TRBD2 (5 bases). Trimming pared 0 bases from V and 2 bases from J, leaving 15 bases between. Germline CDR1 and CDR2: DFQATT and SNEGSKA (reference sequence). The CDR3 runs 16 residues. The CDR3 reads CSAREKRASLTDTQYF. The CDR3 DNA reads TGCAGTGCTAGAGAAAAGAGGGCCTCACTCACAGATACGCAGTATTTT.

At least ten counts were recorded for this clonotype. The chain has TRBV5-6 and TRBJ1-1; D is ambiguous. Trimming took 4 bases from V and 4 from J, leaving 8 bases between them. CDR3 length: 12 residues. Per germline, CDR1 SGHDT and CDR2 YYEEEE. The chain's CDR3 is CASSTPVTEAFF. In DNA form, the CDR3 reads TGTGCCAGCAGCACTCCGGTCACTGAAGCTTTCTTT. The complete variable domain, with remaining parts taken from reference TRBV5-6 and TRBJ1-1, reads DAGVTQSPTHLIKTRGQQVTLRCSPKSGHDTVSWYQQALGQGPQFIFQYYEEEERQRGNFPDRFSGHQFPNYSSELNVNALLLGDSALYLCASSTPVTEAFFGQGTRLTVV.

This clonotype appeared many times. This chain connects TRBV27 to TRBJ2-1; D perhaps matches TRBD1 (5 bases). Trimming shortened V by 2 bases and J by 10 bases, and 15 bases separated the two germline ends. Germline CDR1 and CDR2: MNHEY and SMNVEV (reference sequence). The CDR3 length is 14 residues. The CDR3 reads CASSLVSRAREQFF. CDR3 in DNA: TGTGCCAGCAGTTTAGTGAGCAGGGCCAGGGAGCAGTTCTTC.

The chain couples TRBV5-1 to TRBJ1-6, with D possibly matching TRBD1 (6 bases). The CDR3 consists of 18 residues. Germline CDR1 reads SGHRS; CDR2 reads YFSETQ. Trimming took 3 bases from V and 3 from J, leaving 19 bases between them. CDR3 region: CASSSESTTGFYNSPLHF. In nucleotides, the CDR3 is TGCGCCAGCAGCTCTGAGTCCACGACAGGTTTCTATAATTCACCCCTCCACTTT. Combining the CDR3 with reference TRBV5-1 and TRBJ1-6 gives the whole variable domain KAGVTQTPRYLIKTRGQQVTLSCSPISGHRSVSWYQQTPGQGLQFLFEYFSETQRNKGNFPGRFSGRQFSNSRSEMNVSTLELGDSALYLCASSSESTTGFYNSPLHFGNGTRLTVT.

This clonotype showed up many times. This chain links TRBV7-2 with TRBJ2-3; TRBD1 matches 9 bases. CDR3 length: 15 residues. V was clipped by 1 base and J by 6 bases; unmatched bases: 5. CDR1 and CDR2 (germline): SGHTA, FQGNSA. In nucleotides, the CDR3 is TGTGCCAGCAGCTTAGGGGACAGGGATAGGGATACGCAGTATTTT. Amino acids: CASSLGDRDRDTQYF.